The TCR beta chain under discussion was sequenced for a study of PD-L1 blockade in urothelial cancer. The repertoire was sequenced with immunoSEQ multiplex PCR; TCRdb's copy has only in-frame clones and lacks some. The sample yields about 38,000 clones, just under 85% seen once. The length of the CDR3 is 18 residues. From germline, CDR1 is SGHAT and CDR2 FQNNGV. V was pared by 1 base and J by 0 bases, with 18 bases between. Documented time point: pretreatment peripheral blood. The rearrangement uses TRBV11-2 and TRBJ2-5; D unclear. This specimen was PBMCs, taken around atezolizumab (anti-PD-L1) treatment. This TCR was sampled from an older man with urothelial cancer. CDR3 in amino acids: CASSLVSRSFKYQETQYF. CDR3 bases: TGTGCCAGCAGCTTAGTTAGTCGCTCTTTTAAGTACCAAGAGACCCAGTACTTC. The entire variable domain, with the rest obtained from reference TRBV11-2 and TRBJ2-5, is as follows: EAGVAQSPRYKIIEKRQSVAFWCNPISGHATLYWYQQILGQGPKLLIQFQNNGVVDDSQLPKDRFSAERLKGVDSTLKIQPAKLEDSAVYLCASSLVSRSFKYQETQYFGPGTRLLVL.